The 10 T cell receptor beta chains presented below share a single source sample, sequenced in a study of T cell responses to AZD1222 COVID-19 vaccine. The repertoire was sequenced with immunoSEQ multiplex PCR; TCRdb's copy has only in-frame clones and lacks some. Here the sample spans 100,000 to 150,000 clones, around 90% being singletons. Source: peripheral blood, taken on day 0 of AZD1222 vaccination. Receptors were obtained from an adult in good health.

This chain connects TRBV15 to TRBJ2-1, with 9 bases matching TRBD2. Germline CDR1 LNHNV, CDR2 YYDKDF (reference sequence). The CDR3 length is 17 residues. J was trimmed by 5 bases and V by 1 base; bases with no gene match: 9. The CDR3 nucleotides read TGTGCCACCAGCAGAGGGGGGCTAGCGGGGAGACACAATGAGCAGTTCTTC. This codes for CATSRGGLAGRHNEQFF.

The table lists this clone with a few counts. V gene TRBV15 combines with J gene TRBJ1-3; D remains ambiguous. The CDR3 has 13 residues. The V gene lost 1 base and the J gene lost 14 bases, with 15 bases spanning the gap. Germline V lookup: CDR1 LNHNV, CDR2 YYDKDF (reference sequence). This CDR3 is CATSRGRASRVYF. The CDR3 nucleotides read TGTGCCACCAGCAGAGGCCGGGCCTCACGAGTATATTTT.

The chain couples TRBV6-2 or TRBV6-3 to TRBJ1-2, with TRBD1 matching over 7 bases. The germline V gene encodes CDR1 MNHEY and CDR2 SVGEGT. The CDR3 covers 15 residues. With 4 bases clipped from V and 4 bases from J, the junction kept 9 bases outside the gene matches. As DNA, the CDR3 is TGTGCCAGCAGTTTCACCCGACAGGGCCGCTATGGCTACACCTTC. This codes for CASSFTRQGRYGYTF.

This clone was seen a single time. The V call is TRBV5-1, the J call TRBJ1-3; D is unresolved. CDR3 length equals 17 residues. From germline, CDR1 is SGHRS and CDR2 YFSETQ. V was shortened by 0 bases and J by 0 bases, with 13 bases between the two germline ends. This chain's CDR3 is CASSLGTTVISGNTIYF. In DNA form, the CDR3 reads TGCGCCAGCAGCTTGGGAACAACAGTCATCTCTGGAAACACCATATATTTT.

The chain combines TRBV6-5 with TRBJ1-2; TRBD1 aligns across 10 bases. Germline V CDR1 and CDR2: MNHEY, SVGAGI. CDR3 size: 14 residues. The V segment lost 4 bases and the J segment 3 bases; nucleotides outside the gene matches: 2. The CDR3 sequence: CASSSGTGDYGYTF. The DNA of the CDR3 is TGTGCCAGCAGTTCCGGGACAGGGGACTATGGCTACACCTTC.

V is TRBV19 and J is TRBJ1-2; no clear D gene. Trimming cost V 5 bases and J 2 bases, with 3 bases left between them. The CDR3 runs 11 residues. CDR1 is LNHDA, CDR2 SQIVND, per germline (reference sequence). The CDR3 sequence is CASSLNYGYTF. CDR3 coding DNA: TGTGCCAGTAGTTTAAACTATGGCTACACCTTC. The whole variable domain, filled in from reference TRBV19 and TRBJ1-2, reads DGGITQSPKYLFRKEGQNVTLSCEQNLNHDAMYWYRQDPGQGLRLIYYSQIVNDFQKGDIAEGYSVSREKKESFPLTVTSAQKNPTAFYLCASSLNYGYTFGSGTRLTVV.

The chain links TRBV18 to TRBJ2-2; D is unresolved. The germline V gene has CDR1 KGHSH and CDR2 LQKENI. V was shortened by 1 base and J by 3 bases, with 3 bases between the two germline ends. The CDR3 totals 13 residues. CDR3 nucleotides: TGTGCCAGCTCACCACGTGACACCGGGGAGCTGTTTTTT. It encodes CASSPRDTGELFF.

CDR3 protein: CASSLLAGGRNEQYF. The DNA of the CDR3 is TGTGCCAGCAGCTTGCTAGCGGGGGGGAGGAACGAGCAGTACTTC. The gene calls are TRBV5-4 and TRBJ2-7; TRBD2 agrees at 12 bases. Germline V CDR1 and CDR2: SGHNT, YYREEE (reference sequence). The CDR3 is 15 residues long. Trimming removed 1 base from V and 5 bases from J; junction bases left unmatched: 4. Combining the CDR3 with reference TRBV5-4 and TRBJ2-7 gives the whole variable domain ETGVTQSPTHLIKTRGQQVTLRCSSQSGHNTVSWYQQALGQGPQFIFQYYREEENGRGNFPPRFSGLQFPNYSSELNVNALELDDSALYLCASSLLAGGRNEQYFGPGTRLTVT.

This clone has just a few counts. The V gene is TRBV2, the J gene TRBJ1-1; D is possibly TRBD1 (5 bases). The CDR3 has 14 amino acids. V gave up 4 bases and J gave up 4 bases, with 13 bases separating them. Looked up from germline, CDR1 is SNHLY and CDR2 is FYNNEI. CDR3 loop: CASSGAGGGTEAFF. Written as DNA, the CDR3 is TGTGCCAGCAGTGGTGCGGGGGGGGGCACTGAAGCTTTCTTT.

The V and J genes are TRBV5-1 and TRBJ1-5; D may be TRBD1 (5 bases). The CDR3 has 15 residues. Trimming stripped 1 base from V and 4 bases from J, with 12 bases between. The germline V gene has CDR1 SGHRS and CDR2 YFSETQ. This chain's CDR3 is CASSLSGASNQPQHF. In DNA, the CDR3 is TGCGCCAGCAGCTTGTCCGGGGCATCGAATCAGCCCCAGCATTTT.